This TCR beta chain emerged from a study of STAT5B mutations in CD4+ large granular lymphocyte leukemia (dated by TCRdb to 2022 to 2024). Broadly, across the study: When cryopreserved patient cells were available, CD8+ cells were depleted as a first step, and selection with anti-CD4 microbeads followed. TCRbeta repertoires of CD4+ T-cell large granular lymphocyte leukemia patients were compared with those of healthy blood donors. Flow cytometry performed on FACSCanto II or FACSVerse showed that the purified fractions had more than 95% purity among lymphocytes. Results the study describes overall, beyond this receptor: Compared with healthy CD4+ repertoires, CD4-sorted patient repertoires appeared more clonal, and this difference remained even after the putative leukemic clones were removed. Main leukemic clonotypes were private to each patient, although under 30% appeared at low frequency in other patients' non-leukemic repertoires. TRBV06-family usage was enriched among the top patient clones (8/27) compared with healthy controls (2/35). Patient cell sources varied, and just 6 CD4-sorted patient samples were included in the clonality comparison against healthy controls. Data were not HLA-matched; higher clonality in CD4+ versus CD8+ T-LGLL could reflect the relatively small sample size.

To note about this clone: The clone's antigen remains unknown. No base quality values were provided; no much bigger clone lies one nucleotide off.

TCRbeta rearrangements were sequenced from genomic DNA using the immunoSEQ assay at survey resolution. In the source study's methods: Clonotypes making up more than 5% of the repertoire were considered putative leukemic clones, giving 50 to 70 such clones in about 30 patients. In the TCR sequencing data, the lowest productive clonotype frequency that could be detected was 2.59 x 10-5. Only productive TCRbeta rearrangements, meaning sequences that were complete and in-frame, were kept for the analyses. The clonality of each sample was calculated as Simpson clonality in the immunoSEQ Analyzer version 3.0. Clones were binned by frequency as very rare, small, medium, large (1-20%) or hyperexpanded (>20%). Generation probabilities were estimated with OLGA 1.2.3, V-gene circos plots were made with VDJtools, specificities were looked up in VDJdb, and CDR3 motifs were identified with GLIPH. The source is immuneACCESS, and TCRdb retained only in-frame sequences with V and J called. Part of the clones is not carried over; for the studies checked, unresolved V genes explain less than half of this, and the remainder is unexplained. V and J calls and clone size are as listed in that table; D and trimming were resolved from the DNA. For this sample the table gives 8,000 to 10,000 clones, of which roughly 89% were detected only once. Roughly 45% of the sample goes to the ten largest clones.

Patients with CD4+ T-LGLL were recruited at hematology units in Padova (Italy), Helsinki (Finland) and Shinshu (Japan). Depending on sample availability, patient samples were obtained as bead-purified CD4+, CD4+CD8+, CD57+ or CD56+ fractions, or as unselected PBMC. Somatic STAT5B mutation profiles obtained by deep amplicon sequencing of the same DNA used for patient TCRbeta data were integrated with the patient TCRbeta data. All TCR-sequenced material derived from peripheral blood: patient blood samples and healthy donor buffy coats. Peripheral blood mononuclear cells were isolated by Ficoll-Hypaque gradient centrifugation. Genomic DNA was extracted using the Gentra Puregene Cell and Tissue kit, and a Qubit 2.0 fluorometer was used to quantify it. CDR3 length: 16 amino acids, cysteine to phenylalanine. Of the read, only the CDR3 DNA is kept; its 48 bases are in frame from base 1.

This TCR was sampled from a woman in her 70s with CD4+ T-cell large granular lymphocyte leukemia. Sequenced: PBMCs. In this chain, TRBV21-1 is recombined with TRBJ2-1; the D call of TRBD1 is as the table states it, not checked on the DNA. TRBV21-1 is classified as a pseudogene. CDR3 loop: CASSKRGQRGYNEQFF. The bases read TGTGCCAGCAGCAAACGGGGACAGCGAGGCTACAATGAGCAGTTCTTC.